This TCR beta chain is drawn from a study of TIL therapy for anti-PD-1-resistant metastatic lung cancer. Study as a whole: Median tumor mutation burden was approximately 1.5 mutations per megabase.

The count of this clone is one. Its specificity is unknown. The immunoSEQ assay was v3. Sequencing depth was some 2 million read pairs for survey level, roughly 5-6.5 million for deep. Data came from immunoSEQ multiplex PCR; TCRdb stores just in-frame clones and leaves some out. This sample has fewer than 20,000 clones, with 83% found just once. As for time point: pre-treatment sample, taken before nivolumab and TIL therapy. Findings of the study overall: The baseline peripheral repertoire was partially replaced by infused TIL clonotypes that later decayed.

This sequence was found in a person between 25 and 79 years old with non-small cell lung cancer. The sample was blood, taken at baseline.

The CDR3, as DNA: TGCAGCGTGGACAGGGGGACGGGCGAGCAGTACTTC. It is translated as CSVDRGTGEQYF. This chain uses TRBV29-1 with TRBJ2-7; 10 nucleotides line up with TRBD1. The CDR3 length is 12 residues. V shed 6 bases and J 6 bases; nucleotides not matched to a gene: 5. CDR1 is SQVTM, CDR2 ANQGSEA, per germline.